Below, 20 T cell receptor beta chains from the same sample are listed, as sequenced in a study of blood T cells in healthy people across ages. A J-beta primer mix and a sample-barcoded 5' primer were used in a second PCR of about 7 to 12 cycles. From the 5' RACE reads, TCRdb called clonotypes with MiXCR, one entry per CDR3 protein. The sample yields roughly 1.7 million distinct CDR3 sequences, 30% to 35% seen once. Specimen: blood. These receptors originate from a woman in her thirties in good health.

This clonotype came up a few times. One junction end disagrees with the germline gene, perhaps due to a read error. This chain uses TRBV6-2 or TRBV6-3 with TRBJ1-1; D may be TRBD1 (5 bases). The CDR3 contains 13 residues. Germline assignment: CDR1 MNHEY and CDR2 SVGEGT. The chain's CDR3 is CATRTIGNAEAFF. In nucleotides, the CDR3 is TGTGCCACCAGGACAATCGGGAACGCTGAAGCTTTCTTT.

This clonotype was seen a few times. The genes are TRBV6-1 and TRBJ1-2; 10 bases agree with TRBD1. V dropped 5 bases and J dropped 6; count of bases not matched to a gene: 18. CDR3 length equals 18 residues. In germline, CDR1 is MNHNS, CDR2 SASEGT. As DNA, the CDR3 is TGTGCCAGCAGTCTCCATAGGGACAGGGGTCTTATTCACGATGGCTACACCTTC. Protein product: CASSLHRDRGLIHDGYTF.

This clonotype showed up just once. This chain uses TRBV20-1 with TRBJ2-1; D ambiguous. Trimming left V 1 base short and J 5 bases short, with 12 bases between. Germline lookup yields CDR1 DFQATT and CDR2 SNEGSKA (reference sequence). The CDR3 totals 14 residues. In nucleotides, the CDR3 is TGCAGTGCTAGAGGACGGCCCGAAGACAATGAGCAGTTCTTC. Residues: CSARGRPEDNEQFF.

The J gene is TRBJ1-2, the V gene TRBV4-1; TRBD1 matches at 11 bases. Looked up from germline, CDR1 is MGHRA and CDR2 is YSYEKL. The CDR3 has 17 amino acids. V was clipped by 4 bases and J by 2 bases; unmatched bases: 9. CDR3 in amino acids: CASSPSVGTGGNYGYTF. For the CDR3, the DNA is TGCGCCAGCAGCCCCAGCGTCGGGACAGGGGGAAACTATGGCTACACCTTC.

This clonotype was recorded a few times. The J gene is TRBJ1-1, the V gene TRBV5-1, with D perhaps TRBD1 (6 bases). The germline CDR1 and CDR2 sequences are SGHRS and YFSETQ. Between the trimmed V and J ends, which lost 7 bases and 3 bases, there was a span of 16 bases. CDR3 size: 14 residues. CDR3 sequence (DNA): TGCGCCAGCCGCTACGCCAAGGGGGACACTGAAGCTTTCTTT. It yields the protein CASRYAKGDTEAFF.

The chain uses TRBV12-3 or TRBV12-4 and TRBJ2-2; D remains ambiguous. V was shortened by 1 base and J by 3 bases, with 6 bases between the two germline ends. There are 14 residues in the CDR3. In DNA form, the CDR3 reads TGTGCCAGCAGTTTAGTTTACTACACCGGGGAGCTGTTTTTT. Its translation is CASSLVYYTGELFF.

The chain couples TRBV6-2 or TRBV6-3 to TRBJ1-6; a possible D gene is TRBD1 (6 bases). The germline CDR1 and CDR2 sequences are MNHEY and SVGEGT. There are 14 residues in the CDR3. Trimming removed 7 bases at V and 6 bases at J, with 13 bases between. CDR3 in amino acids: CASNPTGRNSPLHF. The CDR3 nucleotides read TGTGCCAGCAACCCGACAGGTCGTAATTCACCCCTCCACTTT.

The DNA of the CDR3 is TGTGCCAGCAGACTCGGGGCCGCGGGCTCCTACGAGCAGTACTTC. The encoded protein is CASRLGAAGSYEQYF. The chain recombines TRBV6-1 with TRBJ2-7; either TRBD1 or TRBD2 may supply D (5 bases each). The CDR3 runs 15 residues. Trimming left V 6 bases short and J 0 bases short, with 15 bases between. Germline V lookup: CDR1 MNHNS, CDR2 SASEGT.

This clonotype was counted between two and nine times. The chain recombines TRBV3-1 with TRBJ2-1, with D tentatively TRBD1 (5 bases). With 3 bases removed from V and 14 bases from J, the gap between germline ends came to 11 bases. Per germline, CDR1 LGHDT and CDR2 YNNKEL (reference sequence). The CDR3 is 11 residues long. Here the CDR3 DNA reads TGTGCCAGCAGCCAGGGCAGGGCTAAGTTCTTC. Translated: CASSQGRAKFF.

J is TRBJ2-7 and V is TRBV20-1; 9 bases are shared with TRBD2. Germline V gives CDR1 DFQATT, CDR2 SNEGSKA (reference sequence). The CDR3 length is 17 residues. The ends lost 2 bases at V and 3 bases at J; junction bases unmatched: 14. The CDR3 DNA follows: TGCAGTGCTAGATCTCCCCACCCTAGCGGGGCTATCTACGAGCAGTACTTC. Translating gives CSARSPHPSGAIYEQYF.

This clonotype has only a few counts. The rearrangement links TRBV27 to TRBJ2-1; perhaps D is TRBD1 or TRBD2 (5 bases each). This CDR3 is built from 19 residues. The ends were cut back, 4 bases at V and 2 bases at J, with 24 bases in the middle. Germline values: CDR1 MNHEY, CDR2 SMNVEV (reference sequence). The CDR3 loop is CASSSLGLPERGTYNEQFF. The DNA for the CDR3 is TGTGCCAGCAGTTCTCTCGGGCTACCCGAGAGGGGTACCTACAATGAGCAGTTCTTC.

About this clonotype itself: The junction does not match germline at one end; this may be a read error. The gene calls are TRBV25-1 and TRBJ2-5; TRBD2 matches 7 bases. Per germline, CDR1 MGHDK and CDR2 SYGVNS. The CDR3 contains 15 residues. CDR3 sequence reads: CTSSELTSDQETQYF. The CDR3 region has the DNA TGTACCAGCAGTGAACTAACTAGCGACCAAGAGACCCAGTACTTC.

This clonotype was detected only a few times. The gene calls are TRBV20-1 and TRBJ1-2; D is undetermined. Looked up from germline, CDR1 is DFQATT and CDR2 is SNEGSKA (reference sequence). CDR3 length: 14 amino acids. The V end lost 4 bases, the J end lost 4 bases, and 16 bases lay between the germline ends. CDR3 region: CSAIPFSQTYGYTF. CDR3 sequence (DNA): TGCAGTGCTATCCCCTTTAGTCAGACCTATGGCTACACCTTC.

The V gene is TRBV29-1, the J gene TRBJ2-1; 9 bases fit TRBD2. Germline V CDR1 and CDR2: SQVTM, ANQGSEA. The CDR3 sequence is 12 residues long. J was trimmed by 7 bases and V by 6 bases; bases with no gene match: 4. The CDR3: CSVLAGLNEQFF. The CDR3 nucleotides read TGCAGCGTCCTAGCGGGGCTGAATGAGCAGTTCTTC.

This clonotype appeared a few times. The gene calls are TRBV2 and TRBJ1-4; D is unclear. V was clipped by 0 bases and J by 10 bases, with 3 bases between them. The CDR3 sequence is 11 residues long. Germline-derived CDR1 and CDR2 are SNHLY and FYNNEI. CDR3 amino acids: CASSEAGKLFF. The DNA of the CDR3 is TGTGCCAGCAGTGAAGCGGGAAAACTGTTTTTT.

This clonotype was seen more than once but under ten times. This rearrangement joins TRBV20-1 to TRBJ1-2; D is ambiguous. The CDR3 runs to 14 residues. Trimming removed 0 bases from V and 1 base from J, with 9 bases in between. Per germline, CDR1 DFQATT and CDR2 SNEGSKA (reference sequence). The CDR3 region has the DNA TGCAGTGCTAGAGATATGGACCGTAACTATGGCTACACCTTC. It yields the protein CSARDMDRNYGYTF.

A few counts support this clonotype. At one of its ends the junction is not consistent with the germline gene, which may arise from a read error. The chain joins TRBV7-8 to TRBJ2-7; 15 nucleotides line up with TRBD2. Germline assignment: CDR1 SGHVS and CDR2 FQNEAQ. This CDR3 is built from 16 residues. The CDR3 sequence: CASGLAGGTLSHEQYF. CDR3 coding DNA: TGTGCCAGTGGACTAGCGGGGGGGACCCTCTCCCACGAGCAGTACTTC.

This clonotype was detected only a few times. The chain links TRBV28 to TRBJ2-5, with D possibly TRBD2 on 6 matching bases. The germline gives CDR1 MDHEN, CDR2 SYDVKM. The CDR3 covers 15 residues. V was shortened by 3 bases and J by 5 bases, with 16 bases between the two germline ends. CDR3 in DNA: TGTGCCAGCAGTTTCCCGGTTGGCGGGGCGGAGACCCAGTACTTC. Its protein product is CASSFPVGGAETQYF. The entire variable domain, with the rest obtained from reference TRBV28 and TRBJ2-5, is as follows: DVKVTQSSRYLVKRTGEKVFLECVQDMDHENMFWYRQDPGLGLRLIYFSYDVKMKEKGDIPEGYSVSREKKERFSLILESASTNQTSMYLCASSFPVGGAETQYFGPGTRLLVL.

This clonotype has a single count. The V gene is TRBV20-1, the J gene TRBJ1-2; D is unclear. This CDR3 region has 14 residues. The germline CDR1 and CDR2 sequences are DFQATT and SNEGSKA (reference sequence). V was shortened by 2 bases and J by 3 bases, with 13 bases between the two germline ends. The CDR3 sequence: CSARNDGSHYGYTF. Here the CDR3 DNA reads TGCAGTGCTAGAAACGACGGTTCCCACTATGGCTACACCTTC.

The chain uses TRBV20-1 and TRBJ1-4; a possible D gene is TRBD1 (6 bases). Germline V CDR1 and CDR2: DFQATT, SNEGSKA (reference sequence). This CDR3 has 15 amino acids. V was trimmed by 0 bases and J by 0 bases, leaving 8 bases between them. The CDR3 nucleotides are TGCAGTGCTAGAGATGAGGGGGCAACTAATGAAAAACTGTTTTTT. Translated, it gives CSARDEGATNEKLFF.